These 2 T cell receptor beta chains originate from one sample sequenced in a study of identical twins. TCRdb itself ran the 5' RACE reads through MiXCR, one entry per CDR3 protein. This table holds about 200,000 distinct CDR3 sequences, 6.5% found once. These data also featured in a second study, about T cells expressing NK-cell markers.

The specimen was CD8+ T cells sorted from blood. Receptors were obtained from a woman aged 18-30 years in good health.

V and J are TRBV5-5 and TRBJ2-7; D is possibly TRBD2 (6 bases). Germline V gene lookup returns CDR1 SGHKS and CDR2 YYEKEE (reference sequence). The CDR3 consists of 14 residues. The V end was cut by 3 bases, the J end by 5 bases, with 15 bases between. CDR3 loop: CASSWLWGGHEQYF. The CDR3 region has the DNA TGTGCCAGCAGCTGGCTTTGGGGAGGTCACGAGCAGTACTTC. Full variable domain (outside the CDR3, taken from reference TRBV5-5 and TRBJ2-7): DAGVTQSPTHLIKTRGQQVTLRCSPISGHKSVSWYQQVLGQGPQFIFQYYEKEERGRGNFPDRFSARQFPNYSSELNVNALLLGDSALYLCASSWLWGGHEQYFGPGTRLTVT.

This clonotype was seen ten or more times. The chain has TRBV4-1 and TRBJ2-1, with D possibly being TRBD1 (6 bases). The CDR3 has 17 residues. Germline CDR1 is MGHRA and CDR2 is YSYEKL. The V and J ends lost 0 bases and 5 bases respectively, with 17 bases between them. Here the CDR3 reads CASSQDGQIRKNNEQFF. The CDR3 DNA follows: TGCGCCAGCAGCCAAGATGGACAGATCAGGAAAAACAATGAGCAGTTCTTC.